Included here is one TCR beta chain sequence, with context. Its antigen is not known. Sequencing used immunoSEQ multiplex PCR; TCRdb keeps in-frame clones, though not all of them. This table holds 23,000 or so clones, over 60% found once. This sample stems from a study of pediatric ulcerative colitis. Study overall: Seven or eight patients showed pancolitis and two showed left-sided colitis.

During colonoscopy, one to two rectal pinch biopsies were collected. Overall study findings and caveats: A couple of rectal CDR3 clonotypes occurred in all ulcerative colitis patients.

The CDR3 loop spans 14 amino acids. Germline V gives CDR1 SGHTA, CDR2 FQGNSA. Trimming pared 6 bases from V and 3 bases from J, leaving 12 bases between. This TCR derives from a boy aged 10-17 years with severe ulcerative colitis. Source material: gut tissue. V usage is TRBV7-2 and J usage is TRBJ1-5; D unresolved. The DNA of the CDR3 is TGTGCCAGCAGTATCATGGGATCCAATCAGCCCCAGCATTTT. It codes for CASSIMGSNQPQHF.